This is a list of T cell receptor beta chains from one sample in a study of T cell responses to AZD1222 COVID-19 vaccine. Measured with immunoSEQ multiplex PCR; TCRdb has only the in-frame clones, and not every one. The table records around 270,000 clones, almost 95% of them present only once. The sequences come from peripheral blood, collected 28 days after the second AZD1222 dose. The receptors derive from an adult who received the AZD1222 COVID-19 vaccine. Each CDR3 is given with its conserved first and last residue. D genes are given only for firm matches. Size is omitted from some rows. Given values are once, few, many or a class for expanded clones.

clone_size: NA
d_call: NA
v_call: TRBV4-2
j_call: TRBJ2-1
cdr3_nt: TGTGCCAGCAGCCAAGCGGATACCAACAATGAGCAGTTCTTC
cdr3_aa: CASSQADTNNEQFF

clone_size: once
d_call: NA
v_call: TRBV27
j_call: TRBJ2-2
cdr3_nt: TGTGCCAGCAGCGGGGGCTTGGTGACCGGGGAGCTGTTTTTT
cdr3_aa: CASSGGLVTGELFF

clone_size: NA
d_call: NA
v_call: TRBV10-3
j_call: TRBJ1-1
cdr3_nt: TGTGCCATCAGTGAACAGCTTTACACTGAAGCTTTCTTT
cdr3_aa: CAISEQLYTEAFF

clone_size: NA
d_call: TRBD1
v_call: TRBV6-5
j_call: TRBJ2-2
cdr3_nt: TGTGCCAGCAGGCCCGACAGGGTCGTGGCCGGGGAGCTGTTTTTT
cdr3_aa: CASRPDRVVAGELFF

clone_size: once
d_call: TRBD1
v_call: TRBV5-1
j_call: TRBJ1-2
cdr3_nt: TGCGCCAGCAGCCCTGACAGGGGATGGGATGGCTACACCTTC
cdr3_aa: CASSPDRGWDGYTF

clone_size: NA
d_call: NA
v_call: TRBV19
j_call: TRBJ2-5
cdr3_nt: TGTGCCAGTAGTACCGGGATTCGACGGGAAGAGACCCAGTACTTC
cdr3_aa: CASSTGIRREETQYF

clone_size: NA
d_call: NA
v_call: TRBV28
j_call: TRBJ1-6
cdr3_nt: TGTGCCAGCAGTTTACAGCCCCCCGGGCTCCTAAATTCACCCCTCCACTTT
cdr3_aa: CASSLQPPGLLNSPLHF

clone_size: NA
d_call: NA
v_call: TRBV2
j_call: TRBJ1-6
cdr3_nt: TGTGCCAGCAAGAGGGGGGATAATTCACCCCTCCACTTT
cdr3_aa: CASKRGDNSPLHF

clone_size: once
d_call: TRBD2
v_call: TRBV27
j_call: TRBJ2-1
cdr3_nt: TGTGCCAGCCAACGGGGGGGGTCCTACAATGAGCAGTTCTTC
cdr3_aa: CASQRGGSYNEQFF

clone_size: NA
d_call: NA
v_call: TRBV19
j_call: TRBJ2-7
cdr3_nt: TGTGCCAGTAGCCCCATGGGGGGATACGAGCAGTACTTC
cdr3_aa: CASSPMGGYEQYF

clone_size: NA
d_call: TRBD2
v_call: TRBV7-9
j_call: TRBJ2-7
cdr3_nt: TGTGCCAGCAGCTTGACTAGCGGGTATTACGAGCAGTACTTC
cdr3_aa: CASSLTSGYYEQYF

clone_size: NA
d_call: TRBD2
v_call: TRBV9
j_call: TRBJ2-2
cdr3_nt: TGTGCCAGCAGCGGTCCCGGGACTAGAGCCGGGGAGCTGTTTTTT
cdr3_aa: CASSGPGTRAGELFF

clone_size: NA
d_call: NA
v_call: TRBV10-2
j_call: TRBJ1-1
cdr3_nt: TGCGCCAGCAGTGAGATGCGGTTAGCTTTCTTT
cdr3_aa: CASSEMRLAFF

clone_size: NA
d_call: NA
v_call: TRBV9
j_call: TRBJ2-7
cdr3_nt: TGTGCCAGCAGCCCACCGGGTTACGAGCAGTACTTC
cdr3_aa: CASSPPGYEQYF

clone_size: NA
d_call: NA
v_call: TRBV28
j_call: TRBJ2-7
cdr3_nt: TGTGCCAGCAGCCCCGGACACCTCGAGCAGTACTTC
cdr3_aa: CASSPGHLEQYF

clone_size: NA
d_call: NA
v_call: TRBV21-1
j_call: TRBJ2-5
cdr3_nt: TGTGCCAGCAGCAAAGTAGGAATAGCGGGGCACCGGGAGACCCAGTACTTC
cdr3_aa: CASSKVGIAGHRETQYF

clone_size: NA
d_call: NA
v_call: TRBV7-9
j_call: TRBJ2-3
cdr3_nt: TGTGCCAGCAGCTTTTTCGGCGTAACAGATACGCAGTATTTT
cdr3_aa: CASSFFGVTDTQYF

clone_size: NA
d_call: TRBD2
v_call: TRBV5-8
j_call: TRBJ2-1
cdr3_nt: TGTGCCAGCAGCATTGAGGGACTAGCGGGAGAAGAGCAGTTCTTC
cdr3_aa: CASSIEGLAGEEQFF

clone_size: NA
d_call: NA
v_call: TRBV6-5
j_call: TRBJ1-2
cdr3_nt: TGTGCCAGCAGTTATGGGGGGCTGTCTAACTATGGCTACACCTTC
cdr3_aa: CASSYGGLSNYGYTF

clone_size: once
d_call: NA
v_call: TRBV10-3
j_call: TRBJ2-3
cdr3_nt: TGTGCCATCAGTGCCGTCCAGGGTCGGGGCACAGATACGCAGTATTTT
cdr3_aa: CAISAVQGRGTDTQYF

clone_size: NA
d_call: NA
v_call: TRBV19
j_call: TRBJ2-7
cdr3_nt: TGTGCCAGTAGTATCGGCAGGGCCTACGAGCAGTACTTC
cdr3_aa: CASSIGRAYEQYF

clone_size: NA
d_call: TRBD1
v_call: TRBV20-1
j_call: TRBJ2-7
cdr3_nt: TGCAGTGCTAGTCAGGGGGTAGCCTACGAGCAGTACTTC
cdr3_aa: CSASQGVAYEQYF

clone_size: NA
d_call: TRBD1
v_call: TRBV5-1
j_call: TRBJ1-4
cdr3_nt: TGCGCCAGCAGCTCCGGACAGGGAAGAAGGTCGAATGAAAAACTGTTTTTT
cdr3_aa: CASSSGQGRRSNEKLFF

clone_size: NA
d_call: NA
v_call: TRBV24-1
j_call: TRBJ2-2
cdr3_nt: TGTGCCACCAGTGATTTGTGGACCGGGGAGCTGTTTTTT
cdr3_aa: CATSDLWTGELFF

clone_size: NA
d_call: NA
v_call: TRBV5-4
j_call: TRBJ2-3
cdr3_nt: TGTGCCATTTCCGTTTCGGGCACAGATACGCAGTATTTT
cdr3_aa: CAISVSGTDTQYF

clone_size: NA
d_call: TRBD2
v_call: TRBV30
j_call: TRBJ2-2
cdr3_nt: TGTGCCTTATATCTAGCTCCCGGGAGGGCATCCGGGGAGCTGTTTTTT
cdr3_aa: CALYLAPGRASGELFF

clone_size: NA
d_call: NA
v_call: TRBV28
j_call: TRBJ2-7
cdr3_nt: TGTGCCAGCAGGGTCGGGTCTAGCAACGAGCAGTACTTC
cdr3_aa: CASRVGSSNEQYF

clone_size: NA
d_call: NA
v_call: TRBV4-3
j_call: TRBJ1-1
cdr3_nt: TGCGCCAGCAGCCAAGGGGGGGGACTGGGACTCACTGAAGCTTTCTTT
cdr3_aa: CASSQGGGLGLTEAFF

clone_size: NA
d_call: TRBD1
v_call: TRBV28
j_call: TRBJ2-2
cdr3_nt: TGTGCCAGCAGTGTCACAGGGGGCGTGAACACCGGGGAGCTGTTTTTT
cdr3_aa: CASSVTGGVNTGELFF

clone_size: NA
d_call: TRBD1
v_call: TRBV7-6
j_call: TRBJ2-2
cdr3_nt: TGTGCCAGCAGCGGCCGGACAGGGAGGTCCGGGGAGCTGTTTTTT
cdr3_aa: CASSGRTGRSGELFF

clone_size: NA
d_call: NA
v_call: TRBV2
j_call: TRBJ1-2
cdr3_nt: TGTGCCAGCAGTTCCCAAACCCAGACGGACGGGAACTATGGCTACACCTTC
cdr3_aa: CASSSQTQTDGNYGYTF

clone_size: NA
d_call: NA
v_call: TRBV29-1
j_call: TRBJ2-7
cdr3_nt: TGCAGCGTTGAAGGCCAGGTCTCCTACGAGCAGTACTTC
cdr3_aa: CSVEGQVSYEQYF